The present T cell receptor (beta chain) was sequenced within a study of a mutant IDH1 vaccine in newly diagnosed glioma. Overall study: First vaccine doses came 4-6 weeks after radiotherapy alone, or with temozolomide cycles. V12 took place at week 35, and V13 at week 47. Study results and caveats: It seemed that pseudoprogression was not linked to changes in the top peripheral T cell clonotypes.

Notes on this clone: No antigen is known for it.

The CDR3 is 13 residues long. CDR1 and CDR2 (germline): LNHNV, YYDKDF (reference sequence). Trimming stripped 6 bases from V and 3 bases from J, with 9 bases between. Documented time point: week 35, safety follow-up. All doses held 300 ug of mutant IDH1 20-mer peptide, with topical imiquimod. The assay was immunoSEQ multiplex PCR, and TCRdb's table has in-frame clones only and misses some. The repertoire holds tens of thousands of clones, about 76% seen once, with 6% to 9.5% in the top ten. The receptor comes from a man aged 50 to 60 with glioma. Material: PBMCs, obtained from a glioma patient whose treatment included an IDH1 peptide vaccine. The chain employs TRBV15 and TRBJ1-5; D call uncertain. The CDR3 DNA reads TGTGCCACCAGTGAGGGATCCAATCAGCCCCAGCATTTT. This codes for CATSEGSNQPQHF.